This T cell receptor (beta chain) derives from a study of spatial heterogeneity in lung cancer. Study details: Detection consistently captured more beta-chain sequences than alpha-chain sequences.

Overall study results and limits: Expanded tumor TCRs that were ubiquitous appeared in blood more at resection than follow-up.

Time point of the sample: blood at routine non-recurrence follow-up after resection. Whole RNA, isolated from tumor, nontumor lung or frozen PBMC, was sequenced without prior sorting. One entry per CDR3 protein results from TCRdb running MiXCR on the 5' RACE reads. The sample lists approximately 110,000 distinct CDR3 sequences, approximately 10% occurring once. Comments on this clonotype: Its specificity is not known.

This receptor was identified in a female donor with early-stage non-small cell lung cancer. Here the sequenced sample was PBMCs, taken at follow-up.

CDR3 coding DNA: TGTGCCAGCAGCTCCTCCAAGCTTGGGGAGCAGTACTTC. The encoded protein is CASSSSKLGEQYF. The chain uses TRBV11-2 and TRBJ2-7; D not resolved. Trimming took off 4 bases at V and 7 bases at J, with 14 bases between the two ends. The CDR3 length is 13 residues. The V gene's germline CDR1 is SGHAT and CDR2 FQNNGV.